This TCR beta chain comes out of a study of CD8+ T cells in alopecia areata. Study summary: Tofacitinib was taken orally by treated patients, and the dose was 5 to 10 mg twice daily.

Treatment specified: oral pan-JAK inhibitor, 5-10 mg twice daily. The investigators collected lesional scalp punch biopsies and peripheral blood from alopecia areata patients. The CDR3 is made up of 14 amino acids. With V trimmed by 6 bases and J by 5 bases, 9 bases remained unmatched. Germline assignment: CDR1 MNHEY and CDR2 SMNVEV (reference sequence). A word on this clone: The antigen is not known.

Isolated RNA was reverse transcribed into cDNA used as the sequencing template. Assay used: immunoSEQ multiplex PCR; TCRdb lists only in-frame clones, some missing. The sample has around 170,000 clones, about 51% seen once. Study observations and caveats: Scalp clonality and expanded CD8+ clones among the top 100 fell significantly with tofacitinib.

The chain recombines TRBV27 with TRBJ2-5, with TRBD2 matching 7 bases. Here the sequenced sample was CD8+ T cells sorted from blood, taken around week 54, from a patient treated with tofacitinib. This TCR came from a human donor with alopecia areata. The CDR3 here is CASSYGGGTETQYF. Here the CDR3 DNA reads TGTGCCAGCAGCTACGGCGGGGGTACGGAGACCCAGTACTTC.